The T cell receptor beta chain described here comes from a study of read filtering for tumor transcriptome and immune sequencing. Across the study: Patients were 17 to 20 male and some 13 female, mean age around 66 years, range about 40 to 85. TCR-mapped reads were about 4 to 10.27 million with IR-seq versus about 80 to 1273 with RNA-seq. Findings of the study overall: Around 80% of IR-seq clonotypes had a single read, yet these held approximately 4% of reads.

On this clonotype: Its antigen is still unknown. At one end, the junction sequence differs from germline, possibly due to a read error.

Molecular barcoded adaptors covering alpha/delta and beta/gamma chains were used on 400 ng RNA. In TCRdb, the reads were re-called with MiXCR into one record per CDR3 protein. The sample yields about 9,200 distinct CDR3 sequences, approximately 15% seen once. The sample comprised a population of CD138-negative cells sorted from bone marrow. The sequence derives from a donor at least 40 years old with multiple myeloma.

As DNA, the CDR3 is TGCGCCGGCAGCCAAGATGCAGGGACCGGGGAGCCGTTTTTT. Translation gives CAGSQDAGTGEPFF. This chain joins TRBV4-1 and TRBJ2-2; TRBD1 or TRBD2 may be the D gene (5 bases each). The CDR3 covers 14 residues. Germline loops: CDR1 MGHRA, CDR2 YSYEKL.